This T cell receptor beta chain was captured in a study of immune characteristics of hereditary and idiopathic chronic pancreatitis. Notes on the research overall: Local immune cells and TCRbeta repertoires in the pancreas were profiled in this study for hereditary and idiopathic chronic pancreatitis, with control organ donor pancreases used for comparison. Minimal in vitro experimental manipulation of pancreas-infiltrating T cells was the reason the gDNA-based approach was selected. In total, about 5 control pancreases, about seven hereditary chronic pancreatitis pancreases and about six idiopathic chronic pancreatitis pancreases underwent TCRbeta sequencing. General findings and caveats noted by the study authors: Chronic pancreatitis caused by alcohol use was excluded from the study. Among 13 chronic pancreatitis patients, higher numbers of productive TCR rearrangements went along with higher disease severity scores, showing a positive correlation. Because patient tissue could be obtained only at the time of TPIAT, immune findings may have been influenced by differences in disease duration. Compared with controls, TCRbeta repertoire diversity was significantly higher and clonality was lower in both chronic pancreatitis groups. Vbeta-Jbeta gene family usage, including TRBV10, TRBV19, TRBV23 and TRBV5, differed between hereditary and idiopathic chronic pancreatitis.

Libraries were built with the immunoSEQ multiplex PCR assay. From pancreatic genomic DNA, the TCRbeta CDR3 region and adjacent sequences were amplified and sequenced. As for the authors' bioinformatics: Productive clonality and productive rearrangement counts were measured along with repertoire diversity, which was expressed as a mean normalized Shannon-Wiener index. Control and chronic pancreatitis repertoire metrics were compared with the nonparametric Mann-Whitney U test. A shared clonotype was defined as a CDR3beta sequence with the same amino acid composition and length across subjects. Not all clones reach the TCRdb copy of this immuneACCESS table, which keeps in-frame sequences only. Checked studies attribute under half of the gap to unresolved V genes and leave the rest unexplained. V and J calls and clone size are copied from that table; D and trimming were computed from the DNA. The sample yields around 9,000 clones; roughly 77% were counted once. Of the sample, 13% to 15% falls within the top ten clones.

Chronic pancreatitis pancreas tissue was obtained from patients undergoing total pancreatectomy with islet autotransplantation (TPIAT). Included chronic pancreatitis patients had no known history of diabetes. Genomic DNA was extracted directly from bulk pancreas tissue, without T cell sorting, for TCRbeta sequencing. No particular cause of disease was identified in idiopathic chronic pancreatitis patients. Pancreas tissues were collected consecutively from patients and organ donors at two US centers. Comments on this clone: No antigen is known for it. Qualities for individual bases were not recorded, and no much larger clone is one base off.

From the cysteine up to the phenylalanine, the CDR3 has a length of 16 residues. Kept here is only the CDR3 DNA, which spans 48 bases and is read in frame from base 1. The V end loses 0 bases and the J end loses 4 bases, and a stretch of 13 bases separates them. From a lookup of the germline V gene, CDR1 and CDR2 are SGDLS and YYNGEE. The specimen sequenced was pancreas tissue with idiopathic chronic pancreatitis. The intended sense of this specimen's cell subset or site label: chronic pancreatitis without an identified cause. This receptor chain uses TRBV9 and TRBJ1-4, with the D gene not clear enough to name. This receptor was identified in a human donor with chronic pancreatitis. At the DNA level, the sequence is TGTGCCAGCAGCGTAGATATAGGCAGCAGTAATGAAAAACTGTTTTTT. Its protein product is CASSVDIGSSNEKLFF.